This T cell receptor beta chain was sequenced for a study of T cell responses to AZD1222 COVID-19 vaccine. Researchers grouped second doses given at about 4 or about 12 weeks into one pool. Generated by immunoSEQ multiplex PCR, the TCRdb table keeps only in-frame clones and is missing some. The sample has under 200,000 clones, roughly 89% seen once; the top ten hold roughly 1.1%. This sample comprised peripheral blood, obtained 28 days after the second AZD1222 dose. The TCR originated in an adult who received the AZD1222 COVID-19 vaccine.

The CDR3 sequence: CASSQGPQETQYF. The DNA of the CDR3 is TGTGCCAGCAGCCAAGGTCCACAAGAGACCCAGTACTTC. The chain joins TRBV3-1 (or the pseudogene TRBV3-2) to TRBJ2-5, with D uncertain. V dropped 1 base and J dropped 2 bases, with 5 bases sitting between them. Germline V lookup: CDR1 LGHDT, CDR2 YNNKEL (reference sequence). The CDR3 length is 13 residues.